The 32 T cell receptor beta chains given below trace back to one sample, sequenced in a study of T cells in localized non-small cell lung cancer (dated by TCRdb to 2018 to 2020). Receptor libraries were prepared by the immunoSEQ multiplex PCR assay. The source is immuneACCESS, and TCRdb retained only in-frame sequences with V and J called. Part of the clones is not carried over; for the studies checked, unresolved V genes explain less than half of this, and the remainder is unexplained. The sample yields 40,000 to 50,000 clones; 70% to 90% were counted once. Of the sample, roughly 7% is held by the ten largest clones. The source was peripheral blood, collected before any cancer treatment. The receptors shown here come from a woman aged 18-49 years with stage III lung adenocarcinoma.

The count of this clone is one. The gene calls are TRBV4-1 and TRBJ2-5, with D possibly TRBD1 on 5 matching bases. V was cut by 1 base and J by 5 bases, with 11 bases left in between. This CDR3 region has 14 residues. Germline assignment: CDR1 MGHRA and CDR2 YSYEKL. This chain's CDR3 is CASSQGWGEETQYF. In DNA form, the CDR3 reads TGCGCCAGCAGCCAAGGATGGGGCGAGGAGACCCAGTACTTC.

V is TRBV5-1 and J is TRBJ2-5; D unresolved. Germline CDR1 reads SGHRS; CDR2 reads YFSETQ. The CDR3 has 14 residues. V was clipped by 1 base and J by 3 bases, with 10 bases between them. The CDR3 bases are TGCGCCAGCAGCTTGAGGATCCCTAAAGAGACCCAGTACTTC. The encoded protein is CASSLRIPKETQYF.

This rearrangement joins TRBV7-9 to TRBJ2-2, with TRBD1 as a possible D gene (6 bases). The CDR3 totals 17 residues. The germline V gene encodes CDR1 SEHNR and CDR2 FQNEAQ (reference sequence). With 0 bases removed from V and 2 bases from J, the gap between germline ends came to 13 bases. The DNA of the CDR3 is TGTGCCAGCAGCTTAGCGGCCGGGACATTTAACACCGGGGAGCTGTTTTTT. This encodes CASSLAAGTFNTGELFF. Filled out from reference TRBV7-9 and TRBJ2-2, the complete variable domain reads DTGVSQNPRHKITKRGQNVTFRCDPISEHNRLYWYRQTLGQGPEFLTYFQNEAQLEKSRLLSDRFSAERPKGSFSTLEIQRTEQGDSAMYLCASSLAAGTFNTGELFFGEGSRLTVL.

CDR3 sequence reads: CASSPPGRRQYSEQFF. In nucleotides, the CDR3 is TGTGCCAGCTCACCGCCGGGCCGCCGGCAATATAGTGAGCAGTTCTTC. The V and J genes are TRBV18 and TRBJ2-1, with D unresolved. Trimming pared 3 bases from V and 9 bases from J, leaving 21 bases between. The CDR3 totals 16 residues. Germline V gives CDR1 KGHSH, CDR2 LQKENI.

The J gene is TRBJ1-2, the V gene TRBV29-1, with D tentatively TRBD1 (6 bases). CDR3 length: 15 residues. Germline CDR1 reads SQVTM; CDR2 reads ANQGSEA. The V end was cut by 1 base, the J end by 2 bases, with 14 bases between. CDR3 amino acids: CSVEGLGGLNYGYTF. In DNA, the CDR3 is TGCAGCGTTGAAGGGTTAGGGGGATTGAACTATGGCTACACCTTC.

This clone has a single count. The rearrangement links TRBV29-1 to TRBJ1-3; no reliable D call. The CDR3 runs 14 residues. Per germline, CDR1 SQVTM and CDR2 ANQGSEA. Trimming cost V 7 bases and J 1 base, with 14 bases left between them. CDR3: CSATSSWSGNTIYF. In nucleotides, the CDR3 is TGCAGCGCTACTTCGTCTTGGTCTGGAAACACCATATATTTT. The variable domain in full, with the rest retrieved from reference TRBV29-1 and TRBJ1-3, is SAVISQKPSRDICQRGTSLTIQCQVDSQVTMMFWYRQQPGQSLTLIATANQGSEATYESGFVIDKFPISRPNLTFSTLTVSNMSPEDSSIYLCSATSSWSGNTIYFGEGSWLTVV.

The chain combines TRBV15 with TRBJ2-4; D not resolved. The CDR3 is 13 amino acids. Trimming pared 1 base from V and 6 bases from J, leaving 7 bases between. Germline lookup yields CDR1 LNHNV and CDR2 YYDKDF (reference sequence). The CDR3 protein is CATSRGEANIQYF. The CDR3 DNA is TGTGCCACCAGCAGAGGAGAGGCAAACATTCAGTACTTC.

The genes are TRBV6-4 and TRBJ2-7; weak D call: TRBD1 (7 bases). The CDR3 is made up of 17 amino acids. V was clipped by 0 bases and J by 3 bases, with 18 bases between them. Germline-derived CDR1 and CDR2 are MRHNA and SNTAGT. CDR3 bases: TGTGCCAGCAGTGACTCGAAAGTAGCGGACAGGTTCTACGAGCAGTACTTC. Translating gives CASSDSKVADRFYEQYF.

The V and J genes are TRBV7-3 and TRBJ2-3, with D perhaps TRBD2 (5 bases). This CDR3 has 15 residues. V gave up 5 bases and J gave up 3 bases, with 15 bases separating them. Germline V gene data show CDR1 as SGHTA and CDR2 as FQGTGA. This CDR3 reads CASSPRGSGTDTQYF. CDR3 bases: TGTGCCAGCAGCCCCAGAGGGTCGGGGACAGATACGCAGTATTTT.

This rearrangement joins TRBV30 to TRBJ1-4, with D possibly matching TRBD1 (5 bases). There are 13 residues in the CDR3. The ends were cut back, 4 bases at V and 2 bases at J, with 8 bases in the middle. CDR1 is GTSNPN, CDR2 SVGIG, per germline (reference sequence). CDR3 coding DNA: TGTGCCTGGAACCGGGGGACTAATGAAAAACTGTTTTTT. Its translation is CAWNRGTNEKLFF.

In its sample, this clone was seen once. The rearrangement links TRBV4-1 to TRBJ2-3, with D hard to call. Trimming removed 0 bases at V and 5 bases at J, with 3 bases between. This CDR3 region has 12 residues. Germline CDR1 is MGHRA and CDR2 is YSYEKL. CDR3 in amino acids: CASSQDQDTQYF. The CDR3 bases are TGCGCCAGCAGCCAAGATCAAGATACGCAGTATTTT.

This clone occurred once. The chain links TRBV9 to TRBJ1-2; 9 bases are shared with TRBD1. The germline V gene has CDR1 SGDLS and CDR2 YYNGEE. This CDR3 region has 15 residues. J was trimmed by 1 base and V by 4 bases; bases with no gene match: 5. The CDR3 DNA is TGTGCCAGCAGCAGCCGGGACAGGGTTAACTATGGCTACACCTTC. Amino acid sequence: CASSSRDRVNYGYTF.

The chain links TRBV6-5 to TRBJ1-1, with D possibly being TRBD1 (6 bases). V lost 2 bases and J 9 bases, leaving 13 bases between the germline ends. The CDR3 consists of 13 residues. Germline CDR1 and CDR2: MNHEY and SVGAGI. The CDR3 loop is CASSYRDRRQAFF. The CDR3 DNA follows: TGTGCCAGCAGTTACCGTGACAGGCGCCAAGCTTTCTTT.

This chain links TRBV11-1 with TRBJ2-5; TRBD2 agrees at 13 bases. The ends lost 4 bases at V and 2 bases at J; junction bases unmatched: 10. CDR3 length equals 18 residues. CDR1 and CDR2 (germline): SGHAT, FQDESV (reference sequence). This CDR3 is CASSSPRTSGGSQETQYF. The CDR3 coding sequence is TGTGCCAGCAGCTCGCCCAGGACTAGCGGGGGATCTCAAGAGACCCAGTACTTC.

The rearrangement uses TRBV2 and TRBJ1-2; TRBD1 might be the D (5 bases). Germline loops: CDR1 SNHLY, CDR2 FYNNEI. The length of the CDR3 is 14 residues. Deletions cut 4 bases from V and 5 bases from J, with 14 bases between. CDR3 loop: CASSGQTDGYGYTF. CDR3 bases: TGTGCCAGCAGTGGACAGACGGATGGTTATGGCTACACCTTC.

The CDR3 DNA reads as TGCGCCAGCAGCCAGTTGAAGGATCAGCCCCAGCATTTT. Its protein product is CASSQLKDQPQHF. The chain recombines TRBV4-1 with TRBJ1-5; D is ambiguous. Germline V gene lookup returns CDR1 MGHRA and CDR2 YSYEKL. The CDR3 loop spans 13 amino acids. V dropped 3 bases and J dropped 5 bases, with 8 bases sitting between them.

The chain joins TRBV4-1 to TRBJ1-5, with unresolved D. This CDR3 has 13 residues. Trimming cost V 1 base and J 9 bases, with 10 bases left between them. CDR1 and CDR2 from the germline V gene are MGHRA and YSYEKL. The CDR3 sequence is CASSQGGARPQHF. The DNA of the CDR3 is TGCGCCAGCAGCCAAGGAGGAGCTCGGCCCCAGCATTTT.

In this sample, this clone is medium-sized. The chain links TRBV6-1 to TRBJ1-5, with unresolved D. This CDR3 region has 14 residues. Germline V gene sequence: CDR1 MNHNS, CDR2 SASEGT. V lost 1 base and J lost 0, with 4 bases in between. Here the CDR3 reads CASSEGDSNQPQHF. The CDR3 DNA reads as TGTGCCAGCAGTGAAGGAGATAGCAATCAGCCCCAGCATTTT.

The chain combines TRBV19 with TRBJ2-3; 10 bases map to TRBD2. The CDR3 runs to 15 residues. Germline CDR1 and CDR2: LNHDA and SQIVND (reference sequence). Trimming took 9 bases from V and 5 from J; bases not matched to a gene: 11. This chain's CDR3 is CASRGASGGLDTQYF. The CDR3 DNA is TGTGCCAGCCGTGGGGCTAGCGGGGGCCTAGATACGCAGTATTTT.

The genes are TRBV6-6 and TRBJ2-3; tentatively, D is TRBD2 (5 bases). Per germline, CDR1 MNHNY and CDR2 SVGAGI (reference sequence). V was trimmed by 6 bases and J by 8 bases, leaving 12 bases between them. This CDR3 region has 12 residues. The CDR3 DNA follows: TGTGCCAGCAGCCCTCGGGGTGTTACGCAGTATTTT. This codes for CASSPRGVTQYF.

The chain uses TRBV6-1 and TRBJ1-2, with no clear D. There are 13 residues in the CDR3. Germline CDR1 reads MNHNS; CDR2 reads SASEGT. V lost 4 bases, J lost 5 bases, and 11 bases lay in between. CDR3 in DNA: TGTGCCAGCAGTGCCGGACGGGTTTATGGCTACACCTTC. This encodes CASSAGRVYGYTF.

This clone has more than one count but fewer than ten. This chain connects TRBV4-1 to TRBJ1-5; D possibly corresponds to TRBD1 (6 bases). Germline V CDR1 and CDR2: MGHRA, YSYEKL. The ends were cut back, 5 bases at V and 7 bases at J, with 15 bases in the middle. The CDR3 covers 14 residues. CDR3 sequence (DNA): TGCGCCAGCAGCGCGACAGGATTAGGCCAGCCCCAGCATTTT. Its translation is CASSATGLGQPQHF.

This chain links TRBV30 with TRBJ1-3, with D maybe TRBD1 (5 bases). The germline gives CDR1 GTSNPN, CDR2 SVGIG (reference sequence). Trimming removed 4 bases at V and 2 bases at J, with 12 bases between. CDR3 length: 14 amino acids. This CDR3 reads CAWNTGTTGNTIYF. In DNA form, the CDR3 reads TGTGCCTGGAACACCGGGACTACTGGAAACACCATATATTTT.

The rearrangement uses TRBV6-6 and TRBJ2-7; the D gene is possibly TRBD2 (6 bases). The CDR3 contains 14 residues. Germline V lookup: CDR1 MNHNY, CDR2 SVGAGI (reference sequence). V was clipped by 6 bases and J by 0 bases, with 12 bases between them. CDR3 protein: CASRRGESSYEQYF. For the CDR3, the DNA is TGTGCCAGCAGGCGGGGAGAGAGCTCCTACGAGCAGTACTTC.

This chain's CDR3 is CASTSIGSPLHF. CDR3 bases: TGTGCCAGTACATCAATCGGATCACCCCTCCACTTT. The V call is TRBV6-5, the J call TRBJ1-6; D gene unclear. V lost 9 bases and J lost 10, with 13 bases in between. Germline-derived CDR1 and CDR2 are MNHEY and SVGAGI. The CDR3 is 12 amino acids.

The chain joins TRBV5-5 to TRBJ2-7, with D perhaps assigned TRBD1 or TRBD2 (6 bases each). CDR3 length: 15 residues. V was pared by 4 bases and J by 0 bases, with 14 bases between. CDR1 SGHKS and CDR2 YYEKEE come from the germline V gene (reference sequence). In nucleotides, the CDR3 is TGTGCCAGCAGCCCCCTGGGGGGCCCCTCCTACGAGCAGTACTTC. Translation: CASSPLGGPSYEQYF.

The count of this clone is one. The CDR3 DNA follows: TGTGCCAGCGGGCCACGCAGGGGAGGGAACACTGAAGCTTTCTTT. Amino acid sequence: CASGPRRGGNTEAFF. V usage is TRBV6-6 and J usage is TRBJ1-1; D is perhaps TRBD1 (6 bases). Germline CDR1 reads MNHNY; CDR2 reads SVGAGI (reference sequence). With 8 bases removed from V and 1 base from J, the gap between germline ends came to 17 bases. The CDR3 runs to 15 residues.

The chain uses TRBV2 and TRBJ1-5; 12 nucleotides line up with TRBD1. The length of the CDR3 is 16 residues. V was pared by 6 bases and J by 6 bases, with 9 bases of the junction left unmatched. Germline V CDR1 and CDR2: SNHLY, FYNNEI. CDR3 residues: CASSLLRGQGAQPQHF. The CDR3 DNA follows: TGTGCCAGCAGCCTCCTGAGGGGACAGGGGGCTCAGCCCCAGCATTTT.

This rearrangement joins TRBV7-2 to TRBJ1-5, with D possibly TRBD1 on 5 matching bases. Germline CDR1 SGHTA, CDR2 FQGNSA. Trimming cost V 3 bases and J 8 bases, with 11 bases left between them. The CDR3 consists of 13 residues. CDR3 amino acids: CASSLFRGEPQHF. The CDR3, as DNA: TGTGCCAGCAGCTTGTTTAGGGGAGAGCCCCAGCATTTT.

This clone showed up just a few times. V gene TRBV2 combines with J gene TRBJ2-7; the D is unclear. The ends were cut back, 6 bases at V and 3 bases at J, with 18 bases in the middle. CDR3 length equals 15 residues. Per germline, CDR1 SNHLY and CDR2 FYNNEI. CDR3 residues: CASSPKLGSFYEQYF. DNA of the CDR3: TGTGCCAGCAGCCCCAAGCTGGGTAGTTTCTACGAGCAGTACTTC.

This clone was seen a handful of times. This chain uses TRBV7-3 with TRBJ1-1; D is undetermined. Trimming shortened V by 4 bases and J by 1 base, and 7 bases separated the two germline ends. The CDR3 runs to 13 residues. Germline loops: CDR1 SGHTA, CDR2 FQGTGA. CDR3 in DNA: TGTGCCAGCAGCTCTACACGGAACACTGAAGCTTTCTTT. It translates to CASSSTRNTEAFF.

This chain connects TRBV29-1 to TRBJ2-1, with a tentative D call TRBD2 (6 bases). The germline V and J ends were trimmed by 0 bases and 0 bases, with 12 bases remaining between them. The germline gives CDR1 SQVTM, CDR2 ANQGSEA. The CDR3 spans 16 residues. The CDR3 loop reads CSVEDPGLSSYNEQFF. The CDR3 DNA follows: TGCAGCGTTGAAGATCCGGGACTGAGCTCCTACAATGAGCAGTTCTTC.